This TCR beta chain stems from a study of beta chain features in type 1 diabetes. Findings and caveats of the study: A moderate, significant TCRB CDR3 shortening appeared in type 1 diabetes across four CD4+ subsets. The influence of HLA type on TCRB rearrangement stayed undetermined.

Deletions cut 1 base from V and 5 bases from J, with 3 bases between. Germline loops: CDR1 KGHSH, CDR2 LQKENI. The CDR3 runs to 12 residues. Of the isolated RNA, all was reverse transcribed, and so the sequenced material was expressed TCRB transcripts. Method: immunoSEQ multiplex PCR; TCRdb's copy keeps in-frame clones and lacks some. The sample records 300,000 to 400,000 clones, around 9% being singletons. Note on this clone: The antigen is unknown.

Material: central memory CD4+ T cells from blood. The chain has TRBV18 and TRBJ1-3; the D is unclear. The sequence was collected from a man aged 30-40 years with type 1 diabetes. DNA of the CDR3: TGTGCCAGCTCACCACAAAGAAACACCATATATTTT. Translated, it gives CASSPQRNTIYF.